The rows below give T cell receptor beta chains drawn from one sample of a study of low-dose radiotherapy and immunotherapy resistance in tumors. From the reads, TCRdb called clonotypes with MiXCR, one entry per CDR3 protein. The sample contains around 90,000 distinct CDR3 sequences, approximately 17% of which appear only once. Material: PBMCs, obtained before treatment. Receptors were obtained from a male donor with prostate cancer. Both conserved end residues are part of each CDR3. The D gene is left open where the match is weak. The listing skips clone size in some rows; elsewhere it reads once, few, many or a size class.

TRBJ2-7,many,TRBV5-1,.,CASSPTGRSISYEQYF,TGCGCCAGCAGCCCGACAGGCCGATCCATCTCCTACGAGCAGTACTTC
TRBJ2-1,many,TRBV6-5,TRBD2,CASSQRGGEQFF,TGTGCCAGCAGCCAGCGGGGGGGTGAGCAGTTCTTC
TRBJ1-3,many,TRBV18,.,CASSPRVEGSSGNTIYF,TGTGCCAGCTCACCACGGGTCGAGGGGAGCTCTGGAAACACCATATATTTT
TRBJ2-1,many,TRBV12-3/TRBV12-4,.,CASSLGGGRSYNEQFF,TGTGCCAGCAGTTTAGGAGGGGGTAGATCCTACAATGAGCAGTTCTTC
TRBJ2-1,.,TRBV7-9,.,CASRISWQFF,TGTGCCAGCAGGATTTCGTGGCAGTTCTTC
TRBJ2-3,many,TRBV6-2/TRBV6-3,TRBD1,CASSYGDRGYADTQYF,TGTGCCAGCAGTTACGGGGACAGGGGATATGCAGATACGCAGTATTTT
TRBJ1-2,many,TRBV12-3/TRBV12-4,.,CASSRGDLYGYTF,TGTGCCAGCAGCCGGGGTGACCTCTATGGCTACACCTTC
TRBJ1-1,many,TRBV12-3/TRBV12-4,.,CASSLLRLDTEAFF,TGTGCCAGCAGTTTACTCAGGTTGGACACTGAAGCTTTCTTT
TRBJ1-4,many,TRBV6-2/TRBV6-3,.,CASSYGQVGEKLFF,TGTGCCAGCAGTTACGGCCAGGTTGGAGAAAAACTGTTTTTT
TRBJ2-6,many,TRBV3-1,.,CASSPSFGANVLTF,TGTGCCAGCAGCCCGAGTTTTGGGGCCAACGTCCTGACTTTC
TRBJ2-3,many,TRBV6-6,TRBD1,CASSYRSNSDRGGYTQYF,TGTGCCAGCAGTTACCGGTCGAACTCGGACAGGGGGGGATATACGCAGTATTTT
TRBJ2-5,many,TRBV27,.,CASILNFEETQYF,TGTGCCAGCATCCTAAATTTCGAAGAGACCCAGTACTTC
TRBJ1-6,many,TRBV20-1,TRBD1,CSARELGQASNSPLHF,TGCAGTGCTAGAGAGCTCGGACAGGCGAGTAATTCACCCCTCCACTTT
TRBJ2-1,.,TRBV29-1,.,CSVATYNEQFF,TGCAGCGTTGCTACCTACAATGAGCAGTTCTTC
TRBJ1-3,many,TRBV7-9,TRBD1,CASNRGAGNTIYF,TGTGCCAGCAACAGGGGAGCAGGAAACACCATATATTTT
TRBJ2-7,few,TRBV28,TRBD2,CASSLDGLAGGAYEQYF,TGTGCCAGCAGCTTGGACGGACTAGCGGGAGGAGCCTACGAGCAGTACTTC
TRBJ2-3,many,TRBV9,.,CASSSRPMDTQYF,TGTGCCAGCAGTAGTAGGCCGATGGATACGCAGTATTTT
TRBJ2-2,many,TRBV29-1,TRBD2,CSFRTSGYTGELFF,TGCAGCTTCAGGACTAGCGGATACACCGGGGAGCTGTTTTTT
TRBJ2-7,many,TRBV14,.,CASSPRYPESYEQYF,TGTGCCAGCAGTCCTAGGTATCCCGAAAGCTACGAGCAGTACTTC
TRBJ2-7,many,TRBV28,TRBD2,CASIRTSNLEQYF,TGTGCCAGCATCAGGACTAGCAACCTCGAGCAGTACTTC
TRBJ1-1,many,TRBV29-1,.,CSVGVFAGAHMGTEAFF,TGCAGCGTTGGCGTCTTTGCCGGGGCGCACATGGGGACTGAAGCTTTCTTT
TRBJ2-3,many,TRBV24-1,.,CATSDERGTDTQYF,TGTGCCACCAGTGATGAGCGAGGCACAGATACGCAGTATTTT
TRBJ2-7,many,TRBV4-1,TRBD2,CASSQEGGRPPTEQYF,TGCGCCAGCAGCCAAGAAGGCGGGAGGCCCCCTACGGAGCAGTACTTC
TRBJ2-1,many,TRBV24-1,.,CATSDFGAGAYNEQFF,TGTGCCACCAGTGATTTTGGAGCGGGTGCCTACAATGAGCAGTTCTTC
TRBJ2-1,.,TRBV4-1,.,CASSPLALGEDEQFF,TGCGCCAGCAGCCCCCTGGCGTTGGGGGAAGATGAGCAGTTCTTC
TRBJ2-5,many,TRBV12-3/TRBV12-4,.,CASSLGEAQYF,TGTGCCAGCAGTTTAGGGGAGGCCCAGTACTTC
TRBJ2-7,many,TRBV12-3/TRBV12-4,TRBD1,CASSFGTGYTEQYF,TGTGCCAGCAGTTTTGGGACAGGGTATACCGAGCAGTACTTC
TRBJ1-3,many,TRBV5-1,.,CASSLAAGLDGNTIYF,TGCGCCAGCAGCTTGGCCGCGGGTTTGGACGGAAACACCATATATTTT
TRBJ2-7,many,TRBV23-1,.,CASSQSSGGDGSADEQYF,TGCGCCAGCAGTCAATCATCAGGGGGGGACGGGAGCGCTGACGAGCAGTACTTC
TRBJ1-4,.,TRBV5-4,.,CASSLEGVRGEKLFF,TGTGCCAGCAGCTTGGAAGGCGTCAGGGGAGAAAAACTGTTTTTT
TRBJ2-1,many,TRBV7-2,TRBD2,CASSLDGLAGGDEQFF,TGTGCCAGCAGCTTAGATGGACTAGCGGGAGGGGACGAGCAGTTCTTC
TRBJ2-2,many,TRBV7-2,.,CASSPGTNTGELFF,TGTGCCAGCAGCCCCGGAACGAACACCGGGGAGCTGTTTTTT
TRBJ2-1,many,TRBV6-6,.,CASSWDDRAGFGQFF,TGTGCCAGCAGTTGGGACGACAGGGCGGGGTTTGGGCAGTTCTTC
TRBJ1-1,few,TRBV27,.,CASSLSPTGNTEAFF,TGTGCCAGCAGTTTATCACCGACAGGGAACACTGAAGCTTTCTTT
TRBJ2-1,medium-sized,TRBV14,TRBD1,CASSQPRTGGNEQFF,TGTGCCAGCAGCCAACCTAGGACAGGGGGCAATGAGCAGTTCTTC
TRBJ2-2,many,TRBV7-9,TRBD2,CASSPREGYTGELFF,TGTGCCAGCAGCCCCCGGGAGGGATACACCGGGGAGCTGTTTTTT
TRBJ2-1,many,TRBV19,TRBD2,CASRGGGEQFF,TGTGCCAGTAGGGGCGGGGGTGAGCAGTTCTTC
TRBJ2-5,many,TRBV2,.,CASSVSVQETQYF,TGTGCCAGCAGTGTCTCTGTTCAAGAGACCCAGTACTTC
TRBJ2-2,few,TRBV29-1,.,CSVGAIGGELFF,TGCAGCGTTGGAGCTATTGGGGGGGAGCTGTTTTTT